This TCR beta chain came from a study of radiotherapy plus CTLA-4 blockade in lung cancer. In the study overall: Objective response rate was around 19%; disease control rate, 25% to 35%. Findings and caveats of the study: Interferon-beta, together with early blood T cell clone dynamics, reportedly best predicted response. Blood TCR clones of tumor origin expanded after radiotherapy plus ipilimumab.

The junction had 8 bases not matched to a gene; V was cut back by 2 bases and J by 7 bases. Germline V gene lookup returns CDR1 GTSNPN and CDR2 SVGIG (reference sequence). This CDR3 spans 14 amino acids. The table came from immunoSEQ multiplex PCR; TCRdb's copy has only in-frame clones and leaves some out. Of 35,000 to 40,000 clones listed, approximately 85% are singletons. To note about this clone: Its antigen is unknown.

Patients with chemo-refractory metastatic non-small-cell lung cancer received focal radiation plus CTLA-4 blockade with ipilimumab. The starting material was peripheral blood, obtained from a patient treated with radiotherapy plus ipilimumab. This clonotype originated in a human donor with non-small cell lung cancer who had stable disease on radiotherapy plus ipilimumab. This chain uses TRBV30 with TRBJ2-1; 7 bases line up with TRBD1. The CDR3 sequence is CAWSYQTGMNEQFF. The CDR3 nucleotides read TGTGCCTGGAGTTACCAGACAGGGATGAATGAGCAGTTCTTC.